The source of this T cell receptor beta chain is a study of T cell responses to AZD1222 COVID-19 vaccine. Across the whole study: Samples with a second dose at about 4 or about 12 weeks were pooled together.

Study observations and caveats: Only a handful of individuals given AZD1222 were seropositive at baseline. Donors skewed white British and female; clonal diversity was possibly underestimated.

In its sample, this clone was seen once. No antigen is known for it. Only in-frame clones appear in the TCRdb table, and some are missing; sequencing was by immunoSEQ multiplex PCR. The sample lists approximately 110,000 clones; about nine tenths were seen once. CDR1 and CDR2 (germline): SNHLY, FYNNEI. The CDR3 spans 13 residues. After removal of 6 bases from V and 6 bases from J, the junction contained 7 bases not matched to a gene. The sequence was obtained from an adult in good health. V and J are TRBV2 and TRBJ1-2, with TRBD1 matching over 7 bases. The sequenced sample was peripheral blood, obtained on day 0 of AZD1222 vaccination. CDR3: CASSEGARNGYTF. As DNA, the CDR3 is TGTGCCAGCAGCGAGGGGGCGCGGAATGGCTACACCTTC.